What follows are 32 T cell receptor beta chains derived from one specimen sequenced in a study of response to subunit inactivated influenza vaccine. TCRdb re-called the RT-PCR reads through MiXCR, storing one row per CDR3 protein. The table has around 500,000 distinct CDR3 sequences, 11% seen once. The input for sequencing was PBMCs from blood, taken roughly 47 days after vaccination. These receptors were taken from a man aged 45 to 65 who received an inactivated influenza vaccine.

This rearrangement joins TRBV20-1 to TRBJ1-5, with 7 bases aligning to TRBD1. This CDR3 contains 15 residues. With V trimmed by 3 bases and J by 3 bases, 8 bases remained unmatched. CDR1 DFQATT and CDR2 SNEGSKA come from the germline V gene (reference sequence). CDR3 nucleotide sequence: TGCAGTGCTAGTTCCCCGACAGGGAACAATCAGCCCCAGCATTTT. Protein product: CSASSPTGNNQPQHF.

This clonotype was counted between two and nine times. V is TRBV4-3 and J is TRBJ2-2, with D tentatively TRBD2 (7 bases). The CDR3 has 16 amino acids. The ends were cut back, 2 bases at V and 7 bases at J, with 17 bases in the middle. Germline V CDR1 and CDR2: LGHNA, YSLEER. The CDR3 loop reads CASSQIGGGAGGELFF. In DNA, the CDR3 is TGCGCCAGCAGCCAAATCGGTGGGGGGGCCGGCGGGGAGCTGTTTTTT.

The chain joins TRBV10-3 to TRBJ2-7, with a weak D call TRBD1 (5 bases). Germline CDR1 ENHRY, CDR2 SYGVKD. Trimming left V 0 bases short and J 4 bases short, with 10 bases between. CDR3 length: 14 amino acids. The CDR3 loop reads CAISESLTEYEQYF. The CDR3 DNA reads TGTGCCATCAGTGAGTCGTTGACAGAATACGAGCAGTACTTC.

This clonotype was picked up many times. J is TRBJ2-7 and V is TRBV5-1; 10 bases match TRBD1. Trimming took 1 base from V and 4 from J; bases not matched to a gene: 5. This CDR3 spans 15 amino acids. Looked up from germline, CDR1 is SGHRS and CDR2 is YFSETQ. CDR3 coding DNA: TGCGCCAGCAGCTTGCCTGGGACAGGGGCATACGAGCAGTACTTC. Its protein is CASSLPGTGAYEQYF.

J is TRBJ2-2 and V is TRBV5-1, with TRBD2 matching 7 bases. Germline values: CDR1 SGHRS, CDR2 YFSETQ. This CDR3 spans 16 amino acids. The J segment lost 6 bases and the V segment lost 0 bases, leaving 8 bases of the junction unmatched. In DNA, the CDR3 is TGCGCCAGCAGCTTGGGCAGCGGGGCGGCCGCCGGGGAGCTGTTTTTT. Its protein product is CASSLGSGAAAGELFF.

About this clonotype: Sequence at one end of the junction differs from germline and may be a read error. This chain uses TRBV7-7 with TRBJ2-5, with 8 bases matching TRBD2. This CDR3 has 17 amino acids. Per the germline V gene, CDR1 is SSHAT and CDR2 is FNYEAQ (reference sequence). In DNA, the CDR3 is TGTGCTAGCAGCTTAGGTGGGGCTAGCGGGTACCAAGAGACCCAGTACTTC. Amino acids: CASSLGGASGYQETQYF.

The genes are TRBV27 and TRBJ2-7, with D possibly matching TRBD2 (6 bases). CDR3 length: 17 amino acids. V lost 1 base and J lost 5, with 21 bases in between. CDR1 is MNHEY, CDR2 SMNVEV, per germline (reference sequence). The DNA for the CDR3 is TGTGCCAGCAGTTTATTGTCTGGCGGGACCGGCGTTAACGAGCAGTACTTC. Amino acid sequence: CASSLLSGGTGVNEQYF.

V usage is TRBV6-5 and J usage is TRBJ1-6, with TRBD1 matching over 7 bases. The J segment lost 0 bases and the V segment lost 2 bases, leaving 7 bases of the junction unmatched. The CDR3 sequence is 18 residues long. In germline, CDR1 is MNHEY, CDR2 SVGAGI. This CDR3 is CASSYQSTGSSYNSPLHF. The CDR3 region has the DNA TGTGCCAGCAGTTACCAATCGACAGGGAGCTCCTATAATTCACCCCTCCACTTT.

This clonotype was found many times. The gene calls are TRBV6-5 and TRBJ1-4, with D possibly TRBD1 on 5 matching bases. This CDR3 comprises 15 residues. The germline V gene has CDR1 MNHEY and CDR2 SVGAGI. V lost 3 bases, J lost 3 bases, and 11 bases lay in between. The CDR3 DNA is TGTGCCAGCAGTTATAGGAAGGGACCTAATGAAAAACTGTTTTTT. This gives the protein CASSYRKGPNEKLFF.

This clonotype occurred many times. The chain uses TRBV29-1 and TRBJ2-5; D remains unclear. The CDR3 has 12 residues. Germline CDR1 and CDR2: SQVTM and ANQGSEA. With 5 bases removed from V and 1 base from J, the gap between germline ends came to 8 bases. Here the CDR3 reads CSVWTAQETQYF. The CDR3 region has the DNA TGCAGCGTTTGGACGGCCCAAGAGACCCAGTACTTC.

The V call is TRBV12-3 or TRBV12-4, the J call TRBJ2-2; the D gene is possibly TRBD1 (7 bases). V lost 3 bases and J 4 bases, leaving 9 bases between the germline ends. The CDR3 runs to 14 residues. CDR3: CASSFQGGTGELFF. CDR3 DNA sequence: TGTGCCAGCAGTTTCCAGGGGGGCACCGGGGAGCTGTTTTTT.

A few counts support this clonotype. The chain couples TRBV5-1 to TRBJ2-7, with TRBD2 identical over 12 bases. V lost 0 bases, J lost 0 bases, and 4 bases stayed unmatched. This CDR3 has 17 amino acids. The V gene's germline CDR1 is SGHRS and CDR2 YFSETQ. The CDR3 bases are TGCGCCAGCAGCTTGGCCTCGACTAGCGGGAGCTCCTACGAGCAGTACTTC. This encodes CASSLASTSGSSYEQYF.

This clonotype was seen only a few times. The chain couples TRBV7-8 to TRBJ2-3, with 8 bases fitting TRBD2. Germline V lookup: CDR1 SGHVS, CDR2 FQNEAQ. The CDR3 runs to 15 residues. V dropped 5 bases and J dropped 5; count of bases not matched to a gene: 9. CDR3 nucleotides: TGTGCCAGCAGCAGAGACGCGGGGGGCCAAGATACGCAGTATTTT. Encoded protein: CASSRDAGGQDTQYF.

In its sample, this clonotype was seen a few times. V gene TRBV20-1 combines with J gene TRBJ1-1; 7 bases are a match to TRBD1. This CDR3 comprises 14 residues. Trimming removed 6 bases from V and 0 bases from J; junction bases left unmatched: 7. CDR1 and CDR2 (germline): DFQATT, SNEGSKA (reference sequence). The CDR3 loop is CSAPGQTVNTEAFF. CDR3 coding DNA: TGCAGTGCCCCGGGACAGACGGTGAACACTGAAGCTTTCTTT.

This clonotype appeared a few times. CDR3 nucleotides: TGTGCCAGCAGAGGCCGGGGACAGCTCTCTGGGGCCAACGTCCTGACTTTC. This translates into CASRGRGQLSGANVLTF. This chain connects TRBV6-1 to TRBJ2-6, with TRBD1 matching 7 bases. The CDR3 sequence is 17 residues long. V shed 6 bases, J shed 0 bases, and the junction held 8 bases outside the gene matches. Per germline, CDR1 MNHNS and CDR2 SASEGT.

In its sample, this clonotype was seen many times. The chain joins TRBV29-1 to TRBJ2-1; a possible D gene is TRBD2 (6 bases). Trimming stripped 4 bases from V and 0 bases from J, with 7 bases between. The germline CDR1 and CDR2 sequences are SQVTM and ANQGSEA. This CDR3 is built from 13 residues. The CDR3 protein is CSVAGGSYNEQFF. The CDR3 bases are TGCAGCGTTGCCGGGGGCTCCTACAATGAGCAGTTCTTC.

This clonotype was seen a handful of times. V gene TRBV6-2 or TRBV6-3 combines with J gene TRBJ2-7; TRBD2 matches 10 bases. The CDR3 is 16 residues long. Germline V CDR1 and CDR2: MNHEY, SVGEGT. Trimming at V came to 2 bases and at J to 0 bases, leaving 4 bases not matched to a gene. The CDR3 coding sequence is TGTGCCAGCAGTTACAGGACTAGCGGAATCTCCTACGAGCAGTACTTC. Its protein is CASSYRTSGISYEQYF.

This chain joins TRBV24-1 and TRBJ1-2; 7 bases are a match to TRBD1. The CDR3 covers 13 residues. V lost 5 bases and J lost 7; bases outside the gene matches: 6. CDR1 and CDR2 (germline): KGHDR, SFDVKD. CDR3 nucleotides: TGTGCCACCAGTGCTCTCTCAGGGGGTGGCTACACCTTC. Residues: CATSALSGGGYTF.

The chain has TRBV12-3 or TRBV12-4 and TRBJ2-4; D tentatively reads TRBD1 or TRBD2 (5 bases each). The CDR3 is 18 residues long. V gave up 6 bases and J gave up 0 bases, with 21 bases separating them. This chain's CDR3 is CASRGTGDPLKAKNIQYF. In nucleotides, the CDR3 is TGTGCCAGCAGGGGAACCGGGGACCCTTTAAAAGCCAAAAACATTCAGTACTTC.

This clonotype has at least ten counts. J is TRBJ2-1 and V is TRBV5-1; D gene uncertain. Germline V gene data show CDR1 as SGHRS and CDR2 as YFSETQ. The CDR3 extends over 16 amino acids. V was clipped by 0 bases and J by 4 bases, with 14 bases between them. The CDR3 region has the DNA TGCGCCAGCAGCTTGGTTTCCGGCCCCCCGTACAATGAGCAGTTCTTC. Translation gives CASSLVSGPPYNEQFF.

Ten or more counts support this clonotype. The V and J genes are TRBV4-1 and TRBJ2-7; 12 nucleotides agree with TRBD2. J was trimmed by 3 bases and V by 0 bases; bases with no gene match: 3. CDR3 size: 16 residues. Germline CDR1 is MGHRA and CDR2 is YSYEKL. CDR3: CASSQDQTSGGYEQYF. The CDR3 DNA follows: TGCGCCAGCAGCCAAGATCAGACTAGCGGGGGCTACGAGCAGTACTTC.

This clonotype came up a few times. V gene TRBV7-8 combines with J gene TRBJ2-5; TRBD2 agrees at 7 bases. V lost 1 base and J lost 2; bases outside the gene matches: 10. Germline V lookup: CDR1 SGHVS, CDR2 FQNEAQ. The CDR3 spans 17 residues. The CDR3 reads CASSLGSGVRTQETQYF. In nucleotides, the CDR3 is TGTGCCAGCAGCTTAGGGAGCGGGGTACGCACACAAGAGACCCAGTACTTC.

This clonotype was counted between two and nine times. The J gene is TRBJ1-2, the V gene TRBV12-3 or TRBV12-4; D gene uncertain. The length of the CDR3 is 12 residues. V lost 3 bases to trimming and J lost 4 bases, with 6 bases between them. Written as DNA, the CDR3 is TGTGCCAGCAGTTTTCCCACCTATGGCTACACCTTC. Translation: CASSFPTYGYTF.

Details on this clonotype: One base away lies a much larger clone, so this may be a sequencing read error. This chain joins TRBV15 and TRBJ2-1; D call uncertain. Germline V gives CDR1 LNHNV, CDR2 YYDKDF (reference sequence). The CDR3 is 16 residues long. The CDR3 region is CAISKPDRSSYNEQFF. DNA for the CDR3: TGTGCCATCAGCAAGCCCGACCGAAGCTCCTACAATGAGCAGTTCTTC.

This clonotype was seen only a few times. This chain uses TRBV12-3 or TRBV12-4 with TRBJ2-5; 7 bases map to TRBD2. The CDR3 extends over 14 amino acids. The V segment lost 5 bases and the J segment 10 bases; nucleotides outside the gene matches: 13. The CDR3 DNA is TGTGCCAGCAGTACCCGGACGCGTTCGGGGGGCCAGTACTTC. It codes for CASSTRTRSGGQYF.

The gene calls are TRBV19 and TRBJ2-4; either TRBD1 or TRBD2 may supply D (5 bases each). Trimming removed 3 bases at V and 4 bases at J, with 19 bases between. Germline-derived CDR1 and CDR2 are LNHDA and SQIVND (reference sequence). The CDR3 has 17 residues. The CDR3 coding sequence is TGTGCCAGTAGTATCTTTAGTACCGGGACCGCTAAAAACATTCAGTACTTC. It translates to CASSIFSTGTAKNIQYF.

This chain joins TRBV10-3 and TRBJ2-1; TRBD2 agrees at 15 bases. The CDR3 covers 15 residues. V lost 3 bases to trimming and J lost 7 bases; unmatched junction nucleotides: 1. Germline V gene data show CDR1 as ENHRY and CDR2 as SYGVKD. CDR3 amino acids: CAISDGTSGRNEQFF. CDR3 DNA sequence: TGTGCCATCAGTGACGGGACTAGCGGGAGGAATGAGCAGTTCTTC.

This clonotype was seen more than once but under ten times. The J gene is TRBJ2-3, the V gene TRBV5-1, with TRBD1 as a possible D gene (5 bases). In germline, CDR1 is SGHRS, CDR2 YFSETQ. V lost 3 bases, J lost 4 bases, and 12 bases lay in between. The CDR3 spans 14 residues. CDR3 bases: TGCGCCAGCAGCTGGGGCCAGAAGGCAGATACGCAGTATTTT. It is translated as CASSWGQKADTQYF.

The chain joins TRBV19 to TRBJ2-7; TRBD1 aligns across 11 bases. The CDR3 totals 15 residues. Germline CDR1 is LNHDA and CDR2 is SQIVND (reference sequence). The trim removed 2 bases at V and 3 bases at J, leaving 3 bases unmatched. CDR3 sequence: CASSIRTGGLYEQYF. The CDR3 DNA sequence: TGTGCCAGTAGTATAAGGACAGGGGGCCTCTACGAGCAGTACTTC.

The chain uses TRBV2 and TRBJ2-3, with D perhaps matching TRBD1 or TRBD2 (6 bases each). Germline CDR1 reads SNHLY; CDR2 reads FYNNEI. V was cut by 4 bases and J by 5 bases, with 16 bases left in between. This CDR3 region has 15 residues. The CDR3 is CASSAGRTAGDTQYF. CDR3 coding DNA: TGTGCCAGCAGTGCCGGGCGGACAGCGGGAGATACGCAGTATTTT.

The chain recombines TRBV11-1 with TRBJ2-2, with TRBD2 matching 14 bases. The germline V gene encodes CDR1 SGHAT and CDR2 FQDESV (reference sequence). The CDR3 sequence is 18 residues long. Trimming at V came to 5 bases and at J to 4 bases, leaving 9 bases not matched to a gene. The CDR3 nucleotides are TGTGCCAGCAGCAAGTACATCGGACTAGCGGGAGGCACCGGGGAGCTGTTTTTT. Protein: CASSKYIGLAGGTGELFF. The entire variable domain, with the rest obtained from reference TRBV11-1 and TRBJ2-2, is as follows: EAEVAQSPRYKITEKSQAVAFWCDPISGHATLYWYRQILGQGPELLVQFQDESVVDDSQLPKDRFSAERLKGVDSTLKIQPAELGDSAMYLCASSKYIGLAGGTGELFFGEGSRLTVL.

The rearrangement uses TRBV20-1 and TRBJ2-3; possibly TRBD1 for D (6 bases). CDR1 is DFQATT, CDR2 SNEGSKA, per germline (reference sequence). This CDR3 comprises 15 residues. The germline V and J ends were trimmed by 1 base and 6 bases, with 17 bases remaining between them. CDR3 residues: CSARGPTGAPDTQYF. As DNA, the CDR3 is TGCAGTGCTAGAGGGCCGACAGGCGCCCCCGATACGCAGTATTTT.